This T cell receptor beta chain stems from a study of post-analysis software for immune sequencing data. General study results and limits: The five TRBV segments detected at higher frequency in patients than in controls included TRBV5-6, TRBV5-1 and TRBV20-1. Compared with controls, patients showed significantly lower normalized Chao1 diversity. Same-batch preparations were strongly co-clustered by F measure.

TCR beta libraries were prepared from cDNA with unique molecular identifiers. The authors obtained approximately 540,000 cDNA molecules from roughly 1.1 to 9.2 million T cells. TCRdb ran MiXCR on the PCR reads and lists one entry per CDR3 protein. The sample includes about 540,000 distinct CDR3 sequences, around 31% of them seen just once. To note about this clonotype: The antigen remains undetermined.

This CDR3 contains 11 residues. Source material: blood. The chain combines TRBV21-1 with TRBJ2-7. TRBV21-1 is given as a pseudogene. This receptor was taken from a girl aged 2-17 years with multiple sclerosis. The CDR3 nucleotides are TGTGCCAGCAGCAAAACCTACGAGCAGTACTTC. Residues: CASSKTYEQYF.